These 23 T cell receptor beta chains came from one sample sequenced in a study of blood T cell repertoires in COVID-19. The repertoire was sequenced with immunoSEQ multiplex PCR; TCRdb's copy has only in-frame clones and lacks some. The sample records over 130,000 clones, about 90% being singletons. The material sequenced was peripheral blood. These receptors were collected from a woman older than 75 with acute or convalescent COVID-19.

The chain couples TRBV3-1 (or the pseudogene TRBV3-2) to TRBJ1-5, with D uncertain. This CDR3 has 15 amino acids. V was trimmed by 2 bases and J by 4 bases, leaving 12 bases between them. Germline V gene data show CDR1 as LGHDT and CDR2 as YNNKEL (reference sequence). For the CDR3, the DNA is TGTGCCAGCAGCCAATCGGACGGAGGGAATCAGCCCCAGCATTTT. Translated, it gives CASSQSDGGNQPQHF.

A single count supports this clone. The genes are TRBV18 and TRBJ2-7; tentatively, D is TRBD1 (5 bases). Deletions cut 4 bases from V and 3 bases from J, with 16 bases between. The CDR3 is 15 amino acids. CDR1 is KGHSH and CDR2 is LQKENI in the germline V gene. The DNA for the CDR3 is TGTGCCAGCTCACAAGCGACAGCGACAATCTACGAGCAGTACTTC. It encodes CASSQATATIYEQYF. The full variable domain, with the rest looked up from reference TRBV18 and TRBJ2-7, is NAGVMQNPRHLVRRRGQEARLRCSPMKGHSHVYWYRQLPEEGLKFMVYLQKENIIDESGMPKERFSAEFPKEGPSILRIQQVVRGDSAAYFCASSQATATIYEQYFGPGTRLTVT.

The V and J genes are TRBV10-2 and TRBJ1-5; D ambiguous. The V gene lost 6 bases and the J gene lost 3 bases, with 9 bases spanning the gap. Per the germline V gene, CDR1 is WSHSY and CDR2 is SAAADI. CDR3 length equals 13 residues. The CDR3 region has the DNA TGCGCCAGCAGGCAACTGTACAATCAGCCCCAGCATTTT. Protein sequence: CASRQLYNQPQHF.

The rearrangement links TRBV19 to TRBJ1-2; D gene unclear. V was clipped by 1 base and J by 1 base, with 10 bases between them. Germline-derived CDR1 and CDR2 are LNHDA and SQIVND (reference sequence). The CDR3 runs to 15 residues. Written as DNA, the CDR3 is TGTGCCAGTAGTATAGCCCCCCCCGGTAACTATGGCTACACCTTC. Translated, it gives CASSIAPPGNYGYTF.

This chain uses TRBV6-6 with TRBJ1-1; D gene ambiguous. V lost 6 bases and J lost 5, with 13 bases in between. This CDR3 spans 13 amino acids. Germline CDR1 reads MNHNY; CDR2 reads SVGAGI (reference sequence). CDR3 amino acids: CASRIDGETEAFF. The CDR3 coding sequence is TGTGCCAGCAGGATCGACGGGGAGACTGAAGCTTTCTTT.

The chain is built from TRBV15 and TRBJ2-3; unclear D gene. V was trimmed by 3 bases and J by 1 base, leaving 11 bases between them. Germline loops: CDR1 LNHNV, CDR2 YYDKDF (reference sequence). The CDR3 spans 15 residues. CDR3 coding DNA: TGTGCCACCAGCAGTTACAGCCCAGGCACAGATACGCAGTATTTT. Its translation: CATSSYSPGTDTQYF.

J is TRBJ1-1 and V is TRBV7-9; D might be TRBD1 (6 bases). The germline CDR1 and CDR2 sequences are SEHNR and FQNEAQ (reference sequence). V was pared by 7 bases and J by 1 base, with 13 bases between. The CDR3 is 14 amino acids. Written as DNA, the CDR3 is TGTGCCAGCACCCTCAACAGGGAGAACACTGAAGCTTTCTTT. As protein: CASTLNRENTEAFF.

The rearrangement uses TRBV3-1 (or the pseudogene TRBV3-2) and TRBJ2-7; D unclear. Germline CDR1 and CDR2: LGHDT and YNNKEL (reference sequence). The V end was cut by 1 base, the J end by 6 bases, with 10 bases between. This CDR3 contains 13 residues. CDR3 DNA: TGTGCCAGCAGCCAAGCCCCTGTAGTCGAGCAGTACTTC. It translates to CASSQAPVVEQYF.

This chain joins TRBV7-9 and TRBJ1-1; the D is unclear. CDR3 length equals 14 residues. CDR1 and CDR2 from the germline V gene are SEHNR and FQNEAQ (reference sequence). V was shortened by 2 bases and J by 1 base, with 8 bases between the two germline ends. The CDR3 reads CASSLLSGNTEAFF. The CDR3 coding sequence is TGTGCCAGCAGCTTATTATCGGGGAACACTGAAGCTTTCTTT.

The chain combines TRBV14 with TRBJ1-6, with 10 nucleotides matching TRBD1. The CDR3 has 16 amino acids. V shed 4 bases and J 6 bases; nucleotides not matched to a gene: 6. The germline V gene encodes CDR1 SGHDN and CDR2 FVKESK. The CDR3 region is CASSPRQGAVNSPLHF. CDR3 coding DNA: TGTGCCAGCAGCCCCAGACAGGGGGCTGTTAATTCACCCCTCCACTTT.

In its sample, this clone was seen a few times. CDR3 loop: CASSLLSGQGAFYGYTF. The CDR3 DNA follows: TGTGCCAGCAGTTTACTTTCTGGACAGGGGGCCTTCTATGGCTACACCTTC. This chain uses TRBV28 with TRBJ1-2, with 11 bases aligning to TRBD1. CDR1 is MDHEN, CDR2 SYDVKM, per germline. This CDR3 is 17 amino acids long. V shed 2 bases and J 4 bases; nucleotides not matched to a gene: 9.

The chain combines TRBV3-1 (or the pseudogene TRBV3-2) with TRBJ1-6, with TRBD1 as a possible D gene (5 bases). In germline, CDR1 is LGHDT, CDR2 YNNKEL (reference sequence). This CDR3 is 15 amino acids long. V lost 3 bases and J 5 bases, leaving 11 bases between the germline ends. CDR3 in amino acids: CASSQGLGDNSPLHF. The CDR3 nucleotides read TGTGCCAGCAGCCAGGGACTGGGGGATAATTCACCCCTCCACTTT.

The genes are TRBV5-1 and TRBJ2-1, with TRBD1 matching 7 bases. CDR1 SGHRS and CDR2 YFSETQ come from the germline V gene. V lost 4 bases and J lost 9; bases outside the gene matches: 4. This CDR3 spans 12 amino acids. CDR3 nucleotide sequence: TGCGCCAGCAGCACCCAGGGGGTTGAGCAGTTCTTC. Encoded protein: CASSTQGVEQFF.

The CDR3 spells CASTPQPGLIKQYF. The DNA of the CDR3 is TGTGCCAGCACCCCTCAGCCAGGCCTTATCAAGCAGTACTTC. This chain links TRBV6-6 with TRBJ2-7; D is unclear. The CDR3 has 14 amino acids. With 7 bases removed from V and 8 bases from J, the gap between germline ends came to 21 bases. Germline loops: CDR1 MNHNY, CDR2 SVGAGI (reference sequence).

This chain uses TRBV29-1 with TRBJ2-7; D is ambiguous. The CDR3 consists of 12 residues. The germline CDR1 and CDR2 sequences are SQVTM and ANQGSEA. The V gene lost 5 bases and the J gene lost 2 bases, with 10 bases spanning the gap. CDR3 amino acids: CSVNSGTYEQYF. The DNA for the CDR3 is TGCAGCGTTAACAGTGGTACCTACGAGCAGTACTTC.

This clone was observed a single time. The chain recombines TRBV5-4 with TRBJ2-5, with D unclear. The CDR3 covers 12 residues. The germline gives CDR1 SGHNT, CDR2 YYREEE (reference sequence). V was shortened by 4 bases and J by 4 bases, with 8 bases between the two germline ends. DNA of the CDR3: TGTGCCAGCAGCCTCCCCTCAGAGACCCAGTACTTC. Residues: CASSLPSETQYF. Full variable domain (missing parts from reference TRBV5-4 and TRBJ2-5): ETGVTQSPTHLIKTRGQQVTLRCSSQSGHNTVSWYQQALGQGPQFIFQYYREEENGRGNFPPRFSGLQFPNYSSELNVNALELDDSALYLCASSLPSETQYFGPGTRLLVL.

The chain couples TRBV2 to TRBJ1-2; D remains unclear. CDR3 size: 12 residues. Germline V gives CDR1 SNHLY, CDR2 FYNNEI. V was pared by 8 bases and J by 7 bases, with 14 bases between. This CDR3 reads CASSEMRSGYTF. CDR3 DNA: TGTGCCAGCTCAGAGATGAGGAGTGGCTACACCTTC.

The chain uses TRBV18 and TRBJ2-1; 9 bases are shared with TRBD1. The CDR3 consists of 17 residues. CDR1 is KGHSH, CDR2 LQKENI, per germline. V lost 3 bases and J lost 7; bases outside the gene matches: 13. In DNA form, the CDR3 reads TGTGCCAGCTCACCGACACCCCGGACAGGGGCAGGGAATGAGCAGTTCTTC. Translation: CASSPTPRTGAGNEQFF.

V gene TRBV5-4 combines with J gene TRBJ2-3; D is ambiguous. The V end lost 5 bases, the J end lost 3 bases, and 13 bases lay between the germline ends. This CDR3 is 14 amino acids long. Germline V gene lookup returns CDR1 SGHNT and CDR2 YYREEE (reference sequence). CDR3 nucleotide sequence: TGTGCCAGCAGTCTCCCCCCTCCTACAGATACGCAGTATTTT. Protein: CASSLPPPTDTQYF.

The V gene is TRBV9, the J gene TRBJ1-3; D gene ambiguous. The CDR3 covers 17 residues. V shed 1 base and J shed 0 bases, with 14 bases lying between them. CDR1 is SGDLS, CDR2 YYNGEE, per germline. The CDR3 DNA is TGTGCCAGCAGCGTATCCAGACCAGGATACTCTGGAAACACCATATATTTT. Its protein is CASSVSRPGYSGNTIYF. Supplemented by reference TRBV9 and TRBJ1-3, the full variable domain reads DSGVTQTPKHLITATGQRVTLRCSPRSGDLSVYWYQQSLDQGLQFLIQYYNGEERAKGNILERFSAQQFPDLHSELNLSSLELGDSALYFCASSVSRPGYSGNTIYFGEGSWLTVV.

The chain employs TRBV20-1 and TRBJ2-7, with a weak D call TRBD2 (6 bases). The V end lost 4 bases, the J end lost 4 bases, and 8 bases lay between the germline ends. The CDR3 has 11 residues. Germline V gene lookup returns CDR1 DFQATT and CDR2 SNEGSKA (reference sequence). This CDR3 reads CSAMTSYEQYF. The CDR3 nucleotides read TGCAGTGCTATGACTAGTTACGAGCAGTACTTC.

The chain carries TRBV30 and TRBJ1-3, with D possibly being TRBD1 (5 bases). V lost 2 bases to trimming and J lost 0 bases, with 14 bases between them. From germline, CDR1 is GTSNPN and CDR2 SVGIG (reference sequence). This CDR3 is built from 16 residues. The chain's CDR3 is CAWSPRGGISGNTIYF. In DNA form, the CDR3 reads TGTGCCTGGAGTCCCCGGGGGGGGATCTCTGGAAACACCATATATTTT.

CDR3 amino acids: CASSYTTGGLNTEAFF. CDR3 coding DNA: TGTGCCAGCAGTTACACAACGGGGGGCCTGAACACTGAAGCTTTCTTT. This sequence joins TRBV6-6 and TRBJ1-1, with D tentatively TRBD1 (6 bases). The ends were cut back, 2 bases at V and 0 bases at J, with 13 bases in the middle. The CDR3 has 16 residues. Germline V gene lookup returns CDR1 MNHNY and CDR2 SVGAGI (reference sequence).